The present T cell receptor beta chain was sequenced within a study of post-analysis software for immune sequencing data. Findings and limits, study-wide: TRBV segments more frequent in patients than in controls numbered several and included TRBV5-6, TRBV5-1 and TRBV20-1.

About this clonotype itself: Its cognate antigen is unknown. Germline is not matched at one junction end, which may reflect a read error.

Prepared TCR beta cDNA libraries contained unique molecular identifiers. TCRdb reanalysed the PCR reads using MiXCR and keeps one entry per CDR3 protein. Found here are 650,000 to 850,000 distinct CDR3 sequences, about 53% of them singletons; the top ten hold over 4%. The CDR3 totals 16 residues. Germline V gene data show CDR1 as MNHNY and CDR2 as SVGAGI (reference sequence). The chain is built from TRBV6-6 and TRBJ2-1, with D unresolved. The sequencing sample was made of blood. This receptor was identified in a girl between 5 and 17 years old with multiple sclerosis. CDR3 sequence (DNA): TGTGCCAGCAGTTTATCCGTCGGGCGCGGTCGGAATGGGCAGTTCTTC. It yields the protein CASSLSVGRGRNGQFF.